This entry is about one TCR beta chain. The antigen is undetermined. The sample belongs to a study of beta chain features in type 1 diabetes. TCRB transcripts that were expressed got sequenced, as all of the isolated RNA had been reverse transcribed. Read counts averaged roughly 3.7 million for samples of naive, central memory and regulatory T cells. TCRdb keeps only in-frame clones here, not all; method: immunoSEQ multiplex PCR. The sample comprises about 190,000 clones, approximately 8.1% of which are singletons, and under 0.6% rests with the top ten. The CDR3 length is 12 residues. V gave up 2 bases and J gave up 1 base, with 2 bases separating them. Germline V gene lookup returns CDR1 KGHSY and CDR2 FQNENV. Study-level results: Insertions were fewer and deletions more numerous at VDJ junctions in type 1 diabetes patients. Naive, central memory and Treg TCRB repertoires seemed to resemble each other more closely in patients than they did in healthy donors. People with Type 1 diabetes carried modestly yet significantly shorter TCRB CDR3s in all four CD4+ subsets.

The rearrangement links TRBV16 to TRBJ1-1; D uncertain. Sample: central memory CD4+ T cells from blood. This receptor was identified in a man between 18 and 35 years old with type 1 diabetes. In nucleotides, the CDR3 is TGTGCCAGCAGCCAACGGAACACTGAAGCTTTCTTT. It is translated as CASSQRNTEAFF.